Detailed here is one TCR beta chain. Its antigen is unknown. Per the germline V gene, CDR1 is SEHNR and CDR2 is FQNEAQ (reference sequence). The CDR3 runs to 15 residues. V gave up 6 bases and J gave up 5 bases; unmatched junction bases: 7. cDNA came from about 0.5 to 1 ug RNA primed by random hexamers. TCRdb ran MiXCR on the immunoSEQ multiplex PCR reads and lists one entry per CDR3 protein. The sample carries over 150,000 distinct CDR3 sequences, approximately 93% recorded once. The entry originates in a study of CD8 T cells in Susac syndrome. Broader study findings: The study's TCR sequencing and HLA analysis drew on a certain number of individuals. That number was acknowledged as relatively small.

The sample consisted of CD4+ T cells from PBMCs. This chain links TRBV7-9 with TRBJ2-2; 9 nucleotides agree with TRBD1. This receptor was identified in a human donor with multiple sclerosis. CDR3 residues: CASRSTGGSTGELFF. In DNA form, the CDR3 reads TGTGCCAGCAGGTCAACAGGGGGCTCGACCGGGGAGCTGTTTTTT.